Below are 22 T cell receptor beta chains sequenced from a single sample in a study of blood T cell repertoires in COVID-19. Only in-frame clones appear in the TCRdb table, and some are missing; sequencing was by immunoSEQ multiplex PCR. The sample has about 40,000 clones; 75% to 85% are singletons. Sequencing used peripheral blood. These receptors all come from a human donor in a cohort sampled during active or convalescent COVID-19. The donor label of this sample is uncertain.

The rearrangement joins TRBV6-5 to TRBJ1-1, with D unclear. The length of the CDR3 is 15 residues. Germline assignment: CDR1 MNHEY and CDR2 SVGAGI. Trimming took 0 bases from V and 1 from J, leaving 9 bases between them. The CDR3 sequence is CASSYSTSGNTEAFF. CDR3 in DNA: TGTGCCAGCAGTTACTCGACGTCGGGGAACACTGAAGCTTTCTTT.

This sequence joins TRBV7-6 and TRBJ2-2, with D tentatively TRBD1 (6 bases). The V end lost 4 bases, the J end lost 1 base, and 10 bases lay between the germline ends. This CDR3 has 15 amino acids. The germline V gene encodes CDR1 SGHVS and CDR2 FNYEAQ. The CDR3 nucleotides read TGTGCCAGCAGCTCCGGACAGAGGAACACCGGGGAGCTGTTTTTT. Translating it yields CASSSGQRNTGELFF.

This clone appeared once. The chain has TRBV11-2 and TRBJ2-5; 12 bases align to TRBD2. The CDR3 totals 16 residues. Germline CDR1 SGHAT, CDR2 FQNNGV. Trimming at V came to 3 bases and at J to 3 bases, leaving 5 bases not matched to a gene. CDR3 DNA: TGTGCCAGCAGCTTTACCGGACTAGCGGGGAAAGAGACCCAGTACTTC. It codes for CASSFTGLAGKETQYF.

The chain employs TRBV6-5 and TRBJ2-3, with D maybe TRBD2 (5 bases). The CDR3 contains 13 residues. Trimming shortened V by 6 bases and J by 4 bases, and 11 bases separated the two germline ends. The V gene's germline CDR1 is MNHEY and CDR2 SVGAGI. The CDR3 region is CASRDWVADTQYF. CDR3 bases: TGTGCCAGCAGGGACTGGGTGGCAGATACGCAGTATTTT.

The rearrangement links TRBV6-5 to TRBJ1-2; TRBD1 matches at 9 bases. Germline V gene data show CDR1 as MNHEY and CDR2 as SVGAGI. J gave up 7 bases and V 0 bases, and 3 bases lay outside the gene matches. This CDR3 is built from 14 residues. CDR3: CASSYSGTGFGYTF. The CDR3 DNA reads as TGTGCCAGCAGTTACTCCGGGACAGGGTTTGGCTACACCTTC.

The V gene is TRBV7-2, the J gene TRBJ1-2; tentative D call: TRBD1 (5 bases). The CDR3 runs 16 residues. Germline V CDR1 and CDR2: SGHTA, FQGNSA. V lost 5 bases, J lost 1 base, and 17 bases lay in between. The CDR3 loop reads CASSPGQGGVNYGYTF. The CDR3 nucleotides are TGTGCCAGCAGCCCCGGACAAGGAGGGGTTAACTATGGCTACACCTTC.

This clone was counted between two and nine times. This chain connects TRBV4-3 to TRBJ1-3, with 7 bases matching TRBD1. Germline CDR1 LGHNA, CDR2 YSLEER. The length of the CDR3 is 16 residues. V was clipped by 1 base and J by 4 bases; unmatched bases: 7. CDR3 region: CASSQVAGTEGNTIYF. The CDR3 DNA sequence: TGCGCCAGCAGCCAAGTAGCCGGGACAGAAGGAAACACCATATATTTT.

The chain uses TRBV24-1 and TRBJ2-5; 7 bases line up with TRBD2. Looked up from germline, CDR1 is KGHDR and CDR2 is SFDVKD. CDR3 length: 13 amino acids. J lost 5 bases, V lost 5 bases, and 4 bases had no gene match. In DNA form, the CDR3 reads TGTGCCACCAGTGTGGGGGGGGAGGAGACCCAGTACTTC. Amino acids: CATSVGGEETQYF.

The CDR3 bases are TGTGCCAGCAATAGACAGGTCGATATGAACACTGAAGCTTTCTTT. Translation gives CASNRQVDMNTEAFF. V usage is TRBV2 and J usage is TRBJ1-1, with D perhaps matching TRBD1 (6 bases). Germline values: CDR1 SNHLY, CDR2 FYNNEI. The CDR3 sequence is 15 residues long. V shed 7 bases and J shed 0 bases, with 15 bases lying between them.

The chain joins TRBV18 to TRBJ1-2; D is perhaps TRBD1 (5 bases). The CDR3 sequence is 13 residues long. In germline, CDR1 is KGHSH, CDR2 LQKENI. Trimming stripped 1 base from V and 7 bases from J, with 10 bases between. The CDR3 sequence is CASSPLGGGGYTF. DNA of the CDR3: TGTGCCAGCTCACCACTCGGGGGAGGTGGCTACACCTTC.

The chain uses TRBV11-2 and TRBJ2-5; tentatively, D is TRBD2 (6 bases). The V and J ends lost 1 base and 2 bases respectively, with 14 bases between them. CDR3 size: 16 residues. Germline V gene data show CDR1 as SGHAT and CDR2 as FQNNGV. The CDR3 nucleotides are TGTGCCAGCAGCTTAGCCCCAGGGAGCGGGCAAGAGACCCAGTACTTC. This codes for CASSLAPGSGQETQYF.

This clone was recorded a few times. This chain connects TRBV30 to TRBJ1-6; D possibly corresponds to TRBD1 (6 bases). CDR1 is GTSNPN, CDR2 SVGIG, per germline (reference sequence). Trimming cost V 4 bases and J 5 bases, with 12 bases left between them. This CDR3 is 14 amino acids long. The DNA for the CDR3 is TGTGCCTGGAAATCGACAGGAGATAATTCACCCCTCCACTTT. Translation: CAWKSTGDNSPLHF.

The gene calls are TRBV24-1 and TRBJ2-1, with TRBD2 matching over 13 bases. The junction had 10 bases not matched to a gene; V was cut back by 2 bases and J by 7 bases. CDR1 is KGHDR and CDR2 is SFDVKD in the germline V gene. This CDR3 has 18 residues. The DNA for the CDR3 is TGTGCCACCAGTGATTCCTCAAGGGGGACTAGCGGGAAGAATGAGCAGTTCTTC. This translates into CATSDSSRGTSGKNEQFF.

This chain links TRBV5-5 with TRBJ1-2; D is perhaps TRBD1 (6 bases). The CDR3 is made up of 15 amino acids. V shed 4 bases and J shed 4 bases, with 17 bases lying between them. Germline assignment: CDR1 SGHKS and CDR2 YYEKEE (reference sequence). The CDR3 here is CASSPQGTPLYGYTF. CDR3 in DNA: TGTGCCAGCAGCCCTCAAGGGACACCACTCTATGGCTACACCTTC.

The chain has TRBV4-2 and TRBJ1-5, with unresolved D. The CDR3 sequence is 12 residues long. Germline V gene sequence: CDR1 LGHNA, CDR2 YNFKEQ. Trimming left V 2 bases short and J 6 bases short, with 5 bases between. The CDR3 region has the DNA TGTGCCAGCAGCCAACGGGGTCAGCCCCAGCATTTT. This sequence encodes CASSQRGQPQHF.

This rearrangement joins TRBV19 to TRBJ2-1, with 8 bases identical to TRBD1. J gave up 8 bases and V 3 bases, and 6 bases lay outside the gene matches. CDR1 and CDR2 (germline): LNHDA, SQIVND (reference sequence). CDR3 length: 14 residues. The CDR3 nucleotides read TGTGCCAGTAGTATCCGGGACAGGTCAGATGAGCAGTTCTTC. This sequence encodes CASSIRDRSDEQFF.

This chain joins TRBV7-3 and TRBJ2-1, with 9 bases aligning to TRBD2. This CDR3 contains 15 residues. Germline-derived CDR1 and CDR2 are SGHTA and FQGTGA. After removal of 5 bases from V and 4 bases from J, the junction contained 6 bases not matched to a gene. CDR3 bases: TGTGCCAGCAGCCCGAGACTAGCGGAGTACAATGAGCAGTTCTTC. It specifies CASSPRLAEYNEQFF.

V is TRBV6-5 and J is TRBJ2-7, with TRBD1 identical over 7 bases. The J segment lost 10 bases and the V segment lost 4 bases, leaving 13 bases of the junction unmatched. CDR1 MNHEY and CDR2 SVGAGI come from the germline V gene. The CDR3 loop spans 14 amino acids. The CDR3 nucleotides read TGTGCCAGCAGTTCCTCCGGGACAGTTCGAGATCAGTACTTC. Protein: CASSSSGTVRDQYF.

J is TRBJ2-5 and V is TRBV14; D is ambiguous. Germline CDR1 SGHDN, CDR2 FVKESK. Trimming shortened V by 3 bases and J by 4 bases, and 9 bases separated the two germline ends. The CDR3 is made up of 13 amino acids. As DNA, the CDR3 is TGTGCCAGCAGCCACAATCTCGGAGAGACCCAGTACTTC. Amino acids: CASSHNLGETQYF.

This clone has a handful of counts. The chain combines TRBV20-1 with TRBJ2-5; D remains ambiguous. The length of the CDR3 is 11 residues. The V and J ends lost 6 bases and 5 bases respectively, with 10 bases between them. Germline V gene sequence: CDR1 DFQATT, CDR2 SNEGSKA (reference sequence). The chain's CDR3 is CSATKVETQYF. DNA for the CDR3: TGCAGTGCGACAAAGGTTGAGACCCAGTACTTC.

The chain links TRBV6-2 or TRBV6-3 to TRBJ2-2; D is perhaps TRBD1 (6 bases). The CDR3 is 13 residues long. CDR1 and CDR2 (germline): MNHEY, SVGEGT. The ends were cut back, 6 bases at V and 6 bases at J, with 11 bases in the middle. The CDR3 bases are TGTGCCAGCAGCCAACAGGGAGCCGGGGAGCTGTTTTTT. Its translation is CASSQQGAGELFF.

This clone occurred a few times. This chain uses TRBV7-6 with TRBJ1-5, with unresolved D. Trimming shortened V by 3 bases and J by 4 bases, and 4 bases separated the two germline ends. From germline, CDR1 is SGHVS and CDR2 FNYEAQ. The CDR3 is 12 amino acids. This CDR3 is CASSFPNQPQHF. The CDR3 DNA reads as TGTGCCAGCAGCTTCCCAAATCAGCCCCAGCATTTT.